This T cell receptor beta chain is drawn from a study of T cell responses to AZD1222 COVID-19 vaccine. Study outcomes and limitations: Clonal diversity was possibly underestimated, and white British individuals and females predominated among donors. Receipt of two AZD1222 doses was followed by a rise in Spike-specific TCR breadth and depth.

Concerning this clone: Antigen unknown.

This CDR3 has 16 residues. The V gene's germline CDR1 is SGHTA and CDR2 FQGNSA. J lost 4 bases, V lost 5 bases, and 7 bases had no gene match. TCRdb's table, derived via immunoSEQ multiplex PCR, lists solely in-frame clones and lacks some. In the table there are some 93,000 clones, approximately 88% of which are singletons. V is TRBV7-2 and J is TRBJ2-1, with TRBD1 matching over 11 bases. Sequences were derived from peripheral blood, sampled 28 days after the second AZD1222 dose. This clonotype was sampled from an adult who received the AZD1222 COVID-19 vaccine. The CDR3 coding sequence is TGTGCCAGCAGCCCCCGGACAGGGGGCGCTTACAATGAGCAGTTCTTC. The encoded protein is CASSPRTGGAYNEQFF.